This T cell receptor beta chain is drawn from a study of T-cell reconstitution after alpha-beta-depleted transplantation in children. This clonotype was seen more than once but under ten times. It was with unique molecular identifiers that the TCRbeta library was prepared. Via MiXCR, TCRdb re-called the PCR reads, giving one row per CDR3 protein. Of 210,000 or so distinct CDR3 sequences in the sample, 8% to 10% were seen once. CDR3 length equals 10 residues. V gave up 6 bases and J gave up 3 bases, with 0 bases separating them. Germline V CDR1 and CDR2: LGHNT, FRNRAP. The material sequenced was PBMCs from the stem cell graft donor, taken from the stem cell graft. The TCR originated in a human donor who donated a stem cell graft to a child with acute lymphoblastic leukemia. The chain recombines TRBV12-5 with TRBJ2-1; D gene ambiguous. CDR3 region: CASGYNEQFF. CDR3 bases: TGTGCTAGTGGCTACAATGAGCAGTTCTTC.